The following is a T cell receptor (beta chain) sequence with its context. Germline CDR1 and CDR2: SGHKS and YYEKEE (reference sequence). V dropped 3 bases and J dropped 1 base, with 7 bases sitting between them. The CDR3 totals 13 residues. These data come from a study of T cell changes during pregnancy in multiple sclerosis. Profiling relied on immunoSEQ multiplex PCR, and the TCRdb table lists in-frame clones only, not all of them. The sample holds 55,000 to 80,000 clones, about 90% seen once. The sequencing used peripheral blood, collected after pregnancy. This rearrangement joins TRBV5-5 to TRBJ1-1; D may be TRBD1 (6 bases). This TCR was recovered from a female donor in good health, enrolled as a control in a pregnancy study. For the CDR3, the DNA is TGTGCCAGCAGCTCGACAGGGAACACTGAAGCTTTCTTT. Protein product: CASSSTGNTEAFF.